Sequencing of this T cell receptor (beta chain) was carried out in a study of PD-L1 blockade in urothelial cancer. Background on the study: Earlier, patients had received 0 to 3 chemotherapy regimens. Specimens of blood held a median count of about 140,000 T cells.

Germline CDR1 SGHVS, CDR2 FNYEAQ. The CDR3 has 15 residues. After removal of 5 bases from V and 0 bases from J, the junction contained 1 base not matched to a gene. Clones were sequenced by immunoSEQ multiplex PCR, and TCRdb holds only the in-frame ones, with some missing. The data contain roughly 60,000 clones, about four fifths of them singletons. This sequence joins TRBV7-6 and TRBJ2-7; 13 bases line up with TRBD2. The sequencing used PBMCs, collected around atezolizumab (anti-PD-L1) treatment. The sequence was obtained from a man aged 65 to 79 with urothelial cancer. The CDR3 here is CASSRTSGSSYEQYF. CDR3 bases: TGTGCCAGCAGCCGGACTAGCGGGAGCTCCTACGAGCAGTACTTC. The full variable domain, its missing parts supplied by reference TRBV7-6 and TRBJ2-7, is GAGVSQSPRYKVTKRGQDVALRCDPISGHVSLYWYRQALGQGPEFLTYFNYEAQQDKSGLPNDRFSAERPEGSISTLTIQRTEQRDSAMYRCASSRTSGSSYEQYFGPGTRLTVT.